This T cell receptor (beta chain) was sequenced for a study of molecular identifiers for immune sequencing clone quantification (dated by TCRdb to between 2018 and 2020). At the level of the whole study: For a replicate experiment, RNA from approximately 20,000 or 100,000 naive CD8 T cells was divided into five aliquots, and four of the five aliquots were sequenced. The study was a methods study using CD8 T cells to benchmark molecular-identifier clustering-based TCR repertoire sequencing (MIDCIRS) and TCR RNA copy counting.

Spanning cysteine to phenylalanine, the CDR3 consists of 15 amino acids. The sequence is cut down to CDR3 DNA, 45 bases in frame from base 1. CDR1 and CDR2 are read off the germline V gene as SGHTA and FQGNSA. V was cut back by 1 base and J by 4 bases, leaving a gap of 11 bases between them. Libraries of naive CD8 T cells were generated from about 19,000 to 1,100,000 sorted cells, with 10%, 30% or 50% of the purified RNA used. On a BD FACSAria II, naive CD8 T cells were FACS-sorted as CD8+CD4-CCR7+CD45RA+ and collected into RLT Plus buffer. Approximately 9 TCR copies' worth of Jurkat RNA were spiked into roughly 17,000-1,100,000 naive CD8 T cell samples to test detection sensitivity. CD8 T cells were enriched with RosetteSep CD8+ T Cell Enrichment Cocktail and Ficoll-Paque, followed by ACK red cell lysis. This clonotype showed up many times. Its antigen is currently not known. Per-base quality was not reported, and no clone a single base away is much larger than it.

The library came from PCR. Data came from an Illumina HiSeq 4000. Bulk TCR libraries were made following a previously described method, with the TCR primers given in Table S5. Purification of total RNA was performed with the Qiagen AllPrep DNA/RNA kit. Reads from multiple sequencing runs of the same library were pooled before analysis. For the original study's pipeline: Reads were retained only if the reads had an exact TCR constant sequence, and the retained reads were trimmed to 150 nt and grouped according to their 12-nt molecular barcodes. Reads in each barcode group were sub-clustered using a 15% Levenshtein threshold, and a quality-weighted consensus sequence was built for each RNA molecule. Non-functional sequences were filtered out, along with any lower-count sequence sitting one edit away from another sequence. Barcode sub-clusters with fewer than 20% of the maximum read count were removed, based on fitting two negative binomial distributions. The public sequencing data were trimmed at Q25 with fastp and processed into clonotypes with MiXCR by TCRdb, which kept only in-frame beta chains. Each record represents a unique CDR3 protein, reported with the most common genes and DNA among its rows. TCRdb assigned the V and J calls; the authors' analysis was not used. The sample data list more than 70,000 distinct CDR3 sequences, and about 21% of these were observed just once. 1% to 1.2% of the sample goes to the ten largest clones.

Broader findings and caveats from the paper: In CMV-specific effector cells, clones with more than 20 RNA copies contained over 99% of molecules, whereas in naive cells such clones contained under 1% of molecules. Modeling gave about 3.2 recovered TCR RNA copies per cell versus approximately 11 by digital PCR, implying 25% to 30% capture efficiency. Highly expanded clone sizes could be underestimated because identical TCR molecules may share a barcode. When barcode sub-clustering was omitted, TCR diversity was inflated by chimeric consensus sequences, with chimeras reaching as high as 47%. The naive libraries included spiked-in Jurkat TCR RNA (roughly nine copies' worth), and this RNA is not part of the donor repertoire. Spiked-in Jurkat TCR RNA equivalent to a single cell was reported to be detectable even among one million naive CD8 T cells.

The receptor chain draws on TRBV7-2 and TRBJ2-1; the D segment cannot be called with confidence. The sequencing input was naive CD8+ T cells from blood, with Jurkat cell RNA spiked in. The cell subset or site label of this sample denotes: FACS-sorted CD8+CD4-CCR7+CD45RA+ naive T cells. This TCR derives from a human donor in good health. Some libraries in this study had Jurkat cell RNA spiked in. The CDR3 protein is CASSLDIGVYNEQFF. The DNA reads TGTGCCAGCAGCTTAGACATTGGGGTTTACAATGAGCAGTTCTTC.